This T cell receptor beta chain was captured in a study of T cell responses to AZD1222 COVID-19 vaccine. General study points: Clonal diversity was possibly underestimated, and the donors were mostly white British, with more females. Spike regions recognized by vaccine-associated CD4 TCRs spanned the protein, led by 160-218 and 743-854. Nearly half of spike-specific TCRs reportedly target variant regions that are unmutated in the B.1.351 and B.1.1.7 variants.

On this clone: The antigen remains unidentified.

Libraries were prepared by immunoSEQ multiplex PCR; TCRdb keeps only in-frame clonotypes and omits some of them. The table records approximately 140,000 clones, about 90% of them present only once. This CDR3 region has 16 residues. Germline assignment: CDR1 SGHAT and CDR2 FQNNGV. The V gene lost 4 bases and the J gene lost 2 bases, with 16 bases spanning the gap. The specimen was peripheral blood, collected 28 days after the second dose of the MenACWY control vaccine. The TCR originated in an adult who received the MenACWY meningococcal vaccine as a control. The gene calls are TRBV11-2 and TRBJ2-3; D unresolved. The CDR3, as DNA: TGTGCCAGCAGCTCCTCTTTTAAGGGAATCACAGATACGCAGTATTTT. Translating gives CASSSSFKGITDTQYF.